A selection of T cell receptor beta chains follows, all from one sample in a study of CD8 T cells in Susac syndrome. TCRdb recomputed calls from the immunoSEQ multiplex PCR reads with MiXCR, one row per CDR3 protein. The data show about 120,000 distinct CDR3 sequences, with nearly 96% seen just once and about 0.13% held by the top ten. Sequenced material: CD4+ T cells from PBMCs. These TCRs come from a human donor with Susac syndrome. The CDR3 runs from the conserved cysteine through the conserved F or W.

V gene	J gene	CDR3 protein
TRBV20-1	TRBJ2-7	CSARTGTGFYEQYF
TRBV30	TRBJ2-7	CAWSVHISGPITYEQYF
TRBV12-3/TRBV12-4	TRBJ2-5	CASSLKGSQQETQYF
TRBV15	TRBJ2-3	CATSRGLAPTDTQYF
TRBV15	TRBJ2-5	CATSRDRARQETQYF
TRBV2	TRBJ2-3	CASIRDRGPDTQYF
TRBV4-1	TRBJ1-1	CASSPRTGQNLVDTEAFF
TRBV3-1	TRBJ2-3	CASSQGGNTDTQYF
TRBV20-1	TRBJ1-5	CSARRGDQPQHF
TRBV6-6	TRBJ2-2	CASSSSGSPTGELFF
TRBV5-6	TRBJ2-3	CASTSPPSSTDTQYF
TRBV28	TRBJ2-4	CASSFPAAAREKNIQYF
TRBV20-1	TRBJ2-7	CSARDRKRGPYEQYF
TRBV5-1	TRBJ2-5	CASSLGQQSYQETQYF
TRBV28	TRBJ2-7	CASREQGPPTYEQYF
TRBV20-1	TRBJ2-2	CSARRGQGANTGELFF
TRBV2	TRBJ1-5	CASTREKDQPQHF
TRBV5-4	TRBJ2-5	CASSPWTSGKETQYF
TRBV12-3/TRBV12-4	TRBJ1-2	CASSYPGQGSGYTF
TRBV6-2/TRBV6-3	TRBJ2-5	CASSYRPRQETQYF
TRBV30	TRBJ1-5	CAWSVGSRGNQPQHF
TRBV7-2	TRBJ2-5	CASSLVAGYQETQYF
TRBV7-2	TRBJ2-5	CASGRGSRGETQYF
TRBV19	TRBJ2-1	CASSIEASGRAGTRHNEQFF
TRBV5-1	TRBJ2-5	CASTGGTSGKETQYF
TRBV15	TRBJ2-7	CATSRGGESSYEQYF
TRBV24-1	TRBJ2-1	CATRGQGEGEQFF
TRBV2	TRBJ1-5	CASGIGLNQPQHF
TRBV7-7	TRBJ2-5	CASSPVPSGSNQETQYF
TRBV7-2	TRBJ2-7	CASSRIDKIYEQYF
TRBV5-6	TRBJ2-6	CASSLLGTAGANVLTF
TRBV5-1	TRBJ2-1	CASSPDLAGVDEQFF
TRBV12-3/TRBV12-4	TRBJ2-5	CASSFGQVQETQYF
TRBV29-1	TRBJ2-3	CSVERQVTDTQYF
TRBV20-1	TRBJ2-7	CSARDSGSLSYEQYF
TRBV29-1	TRBJ2-5	CSVGAGTVGETQYF
TRBV5-4	TRBJ2-6	CASSLAQVRSGANVLTF
TRBV5-4	TRBJ2-5	CASSSGVERLTYQETQYF
TRBV29-1	TRBJ2-5	CSAGDREETQYF
TRBV5-1	TRBJ1-2	CASSLDTGSSGGYTF
TRBV11-2	TRBJ2-4	CASSSSYIAKNIQYF
TRBV9	TRBJ1-2	CASSEADGYGYTF
TRBV7-2	TRBJ2-7	CASSLGGGGANEQYF
TRBV30	TRBJ2-2	CAWIRGWGTGELFF
TRBV7-9	TRBJ1-5	CASSLGAASNQPQHF
TRBV2	TRBJ2-2	CASSGGAGTGELFF
TRBV15	TRBJ1-2	CATSRDQGTTYGYTF
TRBV10-3	TRBJ2-1	CAISELADYNEQFF
TRBV19	TRBJ1-5	CASSVGLKSGPQHF
TRBV7-8	TRBJ2-1	CASSLVGTSGYNEQFF
TRBV30	TRBJ1-4	CAWRTMGRVEEKLFF
TRBV7-2	TRBJ2-5	CASSFPPPGGVVETQYF
TRBV18	TRBJ2-5	CASSSGSWTQETQYF